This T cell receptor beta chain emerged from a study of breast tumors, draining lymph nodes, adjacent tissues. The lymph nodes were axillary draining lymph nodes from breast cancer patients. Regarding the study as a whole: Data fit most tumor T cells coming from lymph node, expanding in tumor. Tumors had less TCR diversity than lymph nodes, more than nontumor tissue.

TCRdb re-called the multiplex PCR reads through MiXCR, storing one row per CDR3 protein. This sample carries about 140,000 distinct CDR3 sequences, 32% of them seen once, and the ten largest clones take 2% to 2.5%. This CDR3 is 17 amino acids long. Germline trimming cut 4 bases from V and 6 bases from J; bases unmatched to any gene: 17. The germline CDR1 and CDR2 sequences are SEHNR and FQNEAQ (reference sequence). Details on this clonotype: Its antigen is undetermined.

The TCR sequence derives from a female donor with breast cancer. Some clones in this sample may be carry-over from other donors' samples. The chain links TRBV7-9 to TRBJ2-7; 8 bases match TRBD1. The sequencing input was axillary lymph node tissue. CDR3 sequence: CASSSTGYGGTGPEQYV. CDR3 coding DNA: TGTGCCAGCAGCTCCACAGGGTATGGGGGGACAGGACCCGAGCAGTACGTC.